The rows below give T cell receptor beta chains drawn from one sample of a study of control samples from healthy donors and cancer patients. Assay: immunoSEQ multiplex PCR; the TCRdb copy retains only in-frame clones and omits some. The sample shows about 120,000 clones, about 87% of them seen only once. Sequenced sample: blood. These receptors all stem from a man between 25 and 39 years old in good health. Both conserved end residues are part of each CDR3. The order of the fields is J gene, V gene, clone size, D gene, CDR3 DNA, CDR3 protein. D genes are given only for firm matches. Expanded clones are given a class, and other clones once, few, many or no size at all.

>TRBJ2-1|TRBV5-6|NA|NA
TGTGCCAGCAGCTTAGGAATGCCTTCCTACAATGAGCAGTTCTTC
CASSLGMPSYNEQFF
>TRBJ1-6|TRBV5-1|NA|TRBD1
TGCGCCAGCAGCTTGAGCGGACAGGGTAATTCACCCCTCCACTTT
CASSLSGQGNSPLHF
>TRBJ2-7|TRBV18|NA|NA
TGTGCCAGCTCACCGCAGGGTCATGGGCAGTACTTC
CASSPQGHGQYF
>TRBJ1-3|TRBV27|NA|TRBD1
TGTGCCAGCAGTTACAGGGGACTCTCTGGAAACACCATATATTTT
CASSYRGLSGNTIYF
>TRBJ1-2|TRBV27|NA|NA
TGTGCCAGCAGTCAGACACCGTATGGCTACACCTTC
CASSQTPYGYTF
>TRBJ2-5|TRBV5-1|once|NA
TGCGCCAGCAGCTTGGGGCCCACAGGGCTGCAAGAGACCCAGTACTTC
CASSLGPTGLQETQYF
>TRBJ2-2|TRBV7-6|NA|TRBD1
TGTGCCAGCAGCTTTTTACAGGGGGCGACCGGGGAGCTGTTTTTT
CASSFLQGATGELFF
>TRBJ1-2|TRBV10-3|NA|NA
TGTGCCATCAGGGATGAAGACTATGGCTACACCTTC
CAIRDEDYGYTF
>TRBJ1-1|TRBV24-1|NA|NA
TGTGCCACCAGTGATGCACAGGGTCCCACTGAAGCTTTCTTT
CATSDAQGPTEAFF
>TRBJ2-1|TRBV11-2|once|NA
TGTGCCAGCACCGGCCCCCCGGGTCCGTACAATGAGCAGTTCTTC
CASTGPPGPYNEQFF
>TRBJ1-5|TRBV28|NA|NA
TGTGCCAGCAGTTCCCGTTATCGTATCAATCAGCCCCAGCATTTT
CASSSRYRINQPQHF
>TRBJ1-1|TRBV5-1|NA|NA
TGCGCCAGCAGAATGGGGGGAAACACTGAAGCTTTCTTT
CASRMGGNTEAFF
>TRBJ1-2|TRBV7-9|NA|TRBD1
TGTGCCAGCAGCTTAGTACAGGACAGGGGCTACACCTTC
CASSLVQDRGYTF
>TRBJ1-2|TRBV3-1/TRBV3-2|NA|TRBD1
TGTGCCAGCAGCCTTACCACAGGGGCGACCTATGGCTACACCTTC
CASSLTTGATYGYTF
>TRBJ2-7|TRBV21-1|NA|NA
TGTGCCAGCTCCACCCCGGGGAACCACGAGCAGTACTTC
CASSTPGNHEQYF
>TRBJ1-2|TRBV28|NA|NA
TGTGCCAGCAGACCAGGGACGGGTAACTATGGCTACACCTTC
CASRPGTGNYGYTF
>TRBJ1-5|TRBV18|NA|NA
TGTGCCAGCTCACCACAAGGGAACCAGCCCCAGCATTTT
CASSPQGNQPQHF
>TRBJ2-3|TRBV2|NA|NA
TGTGCCAGCAACGCACAGCTTAGCACAGATACGCAGTATTTT
CASNAQLSTDTQYF
>TRBJ2-7|TRBV19|NA|NA
TGTGCCAGTAGTCCGGACGGTACCAGCTCCTACGAGCAGTACTTC
CASSPDGTSSYEQYF
>TRBJ2-5|TRBV14|NA|NA
TGTGCCAGCAGCCAAGCATCAGGGCGGCAAGAGACCCAGTACTTC
CASSQASGRQETQYF
>TRBJ2-5|TRBV7-9|NA|NA
TGTGCCAGCAGCCGGGACTCTCAAGAGACCCAGTACTTC
CASSRDSQETQYF
>TRBJ1-1|TRBV5-1|NA|NA
TGCGCCAGCAAGGGGGACGGTCCGAACACTGAAGCTTTCTTT
CASKGDGPNTEAFF
>TRBJ1-2|TRBV4-1|few|TRBD1
TGCGCCAGCAGCCCGGGACAGGGGAGAGAGGACGGCTACACCTTC
CASSPGQGREDGYTF
>TRBJ1-2|TRBV25-1|NA|TRBD1
TGTGCCAGCAGCGGGACAGGGGGCGGCTACACCTTC
CASSGTGGGYTF
>TRBJ1-1|TRBV5-1|NA|NA
TGCGCCAGCAGCTTGGTTCTGGGGGCCATGAACACTGAAGCTTTCTTT
CASSLVLGAMNTEAFF
>TRBJ1-2|TRBV29-1|NA|NA
TGCAGCGTTGCAGTAGGAGCTAACTATGGCTACACCTTC
CSVAVGANYGYTF
>TRBJ1-2|TRBV5-6|few|NA
TGTGCCAGCAGCTCGGATCTGACCAGCTACACCTTC
CASSSDLTSYTF
>TRBJ2-5|TRBV13|NA|NA
TGTGCCAGCAGCTCTCGCAGGGCGCAAGAGACCCAGTACTTC
CASSSRRAQETQYF
>TRBJ1-5|TRBV1|few|NA
TGCACCAGCAGCCAAGATCGGTACAGGTCTCAGCCCCAGCATTTT
CTSSQDRYRSQPQHF
>TRBJ1-1|TRBV3-1/TRBV3-2|few|NA
TGTGCCAGCAGCCATGCCTACAAGAACACTGAAGCTTTCTTT
CASSHAYKNTEAFF
>TRBJ1-1|TRBV11-3|once|NA
TGTGCCAGCAGCTTAGACAGTAGTGAAGCTTTCTTT
CASSLDSSEAFF
>TRBJ1-1|TRBV7-2|NA|TRBD1
TGTGCCAGCAGACCTCCCGACCCCTGGACAGGGGAAGCTTTCTTT
CASRPPDPWTGEAFF
>TRBJ1-6|TRBV5-6|NA|NA
TGTGCCAGCAGCTTTCAGGGGAGGTTCCACTTT
CASSFQGRFHF
>TRBJ1-2|TRBV30|NA|NA
TGTGCCTGGAGTCCGACCGGTAGTGGCTACACCTTC
CAWSPTGSGYTF
>TRBJ1-4|TRBV5-4|NA|NA
TGTGCCCCGACCGGGGGGACGTTTCGATTGAGGATGGGAAAACTGTTTTTT
CAPTGGTFRLRMGKLFF
>TRBJ1-1|TRBV15|NA|TRBD1
TGTGCCACCAGCAGAGATTTAGCAGGACAGGAGGGGGCTTTCTTT
CATSRDLAGQEGAFF
>TRBJ2-7|TRBV30|NA|NA
TGTGCCTGGAGTGGTCGCGGGGGCCTTTCCTACGAGCAGTACTTC
CAWSGRGGLSYEQYF
>TRBJ1-2|TRBV10-3|few|TRBD1
TGTGCCACCCAGACAGGGGCCGGCTACACCTTC
CATQTGAGYTF
>TRBJ2-3|TRBV5-1|NA|NA
TGCGCCAGCAGCTTGGCTTCTAGGCGGGCAGATACGCAGTATTTT
CASSLASRRADTQYF
>TRBJ2-2|TRBV5-1|NA|TRBD2
TGCGCCAGCAGCTTGGAAAGCGGGGTGAACACCGGGGAGCTGTTTTTT
CASSLESGVNTGELFF
>TRBJ1-1|TRBV19|NA|TRBD1
TGTGCCAGTAGTATTCCCTGGACAGGTCCGGCGGGCACTGAAGCTTTCTTT
CASSIPWTGPAGTEAFF
>TRBJ2-7|TRBV7-9|NA|TRBD2
TGTGCCAGCAGAGATCGGGGGGGCCTCTCCTACGAGCAGTACTTC
CASRDRGGLSYEQYF
>TRBJ1-1|TRBV19|once|NA
TGTGCCAGTAGTTACTCTCGACAGGAAGCTTTCTTT
CASSYSRQEAFF
>TRBJ2-4|TRBV30|NA|NA
TGTGCCTGGAGTGTAGGGGGTACCCTAAACATTCAGTACTTC
CAWSVGGTLNIQYF
>TRBJ1-2|TRBV6-5|NA|TRBD1
TGTGCCAGCAGTACACCGGGACAGGGGCGAGGCTACACCTTC
CASSTPGQGRGYTF
>TRBJ2-3|TRBV4-1|once|NA
TGCGCCAGCAGCCAAGAAGAGCTTAGCACAGATACGCAGTATTTT
CASSQEELSTDTQYF
>TRBJ1-1|TRBV2|few|NA
TGTGCCAGCAGTCTCGATATGAACACTGAAGCTTTCTTT
CASSLDMNTEAFF
>TRBJ2-3|TRBV5-6|NA|NA
TGTGCCAGCAGCCCAATTGGCAGGGAAGATACGCAGTATTTT
CASSPIGREDTQYF
>TRBJ1-2|TRBV10-1|NA|TRBD1
TGCGCCAGCAGTGCGGGACAGGGTGATGGCTACACCTTC
CASSAGQGDGYTF
>TRBJ2-2|TRBV10-1|NA|NA
TGCGCCAGCAGTGAGTCGAAACTCACCGGGGAGCTGTTTTTT
CASSESKLTGELFF
>TRBJ2-5|TRBV5-1|NA|TRBD1
TGCGCCAGCAGCTGGGACAGTGGGGAGACCCAGTACTTC
CASSWDSGETQYF